This T cell receptor beta chain came from a study of CD8+CD57+ T cells in acquired aplastic anemia. Study-level background: Mean yield of DNA from sorted CD4+ and CD8+ cells was 2.5 to 4 ug. CD4+ cells from healthy donors averaged roughly 11 million reads. Findings and limits, study-wide: Patients and controls shared under 35 CD8+ CDR3 sequences, which appeared highly expressed in patients and within their immunodominant clones.

The CDR3 is made up of 14 amino acids. Unmatched junction bases numbered 0, after V lost 2 bases and J lost 5 bases. From germline, CDR1 is MNHEY and CDR2 SVGAGI. TCR beta VDJ and CDR3 profiling used genomic DNA as template. TCRdb redid the calling of the reads with MiXCR, one entry per CDR3 protein. The table records around 150,000 distinct CDR3 sequences, around 40% of them present only once. Ten or more counts support this clonotype. What it binds is not known. The sample comprised sorted CD4+, CD8+, or CD8+CD57+ T cells (not recorded which) from PBMCs. This TCR was recovered from a human donor in good health. The chain recombines TRBV6-5 with TRBJ1-4, with 9 bases identical to TRBD1. The CDR3 bases are TGTGCCAGCAGTTACACAGGGGGCAATGAAAAACTGTTTTTT. This codes for CASSYTGGNEKLFF.